Shown below are 8 T cell receptor beta chains from a single sample sequenced in a study of T cells in Graves' hyperthyroidism and ophthalmopathy (dated by TCRdb to between 2018 and 2020). The library came from multiplex PCR. Sequencing took place on an Illumina HiSeq 2000. The TCR beta CDR3 regions were amplified from the RNA transcripts. The TCR CDR3 was subjected to a first round of RT-PCR using the HTBI primer set and the Qiagen OneStep RT-PCR kit. Starting from the raw public reads, TCRdb applied fastp trimming at Q25, assembled clones with MiXCR and retained in-frame beta chains. Merged by CDR3 protein, the rows form single entries marked with the most common genes and DNA. The sample contains some 250,000 distinct CDR3 sequences, roughly 14% of them found a single time. Roughly 14% of the sample is held by the ten biggest clonotypes. Specimen: blood. Receptors were obtained from a woman in her thirties or forties with Graves' hyperthyroidism that later progressed to Graves' ophthalmopathy.

Ten or more counts support this clonotype. The rearrangement links TRBV11-2 to TRBJ2-1, with 9 bases identical to TRBD2. The trim removed 7 bases at V and 6 bases at J, leaving 13 bases unmatched. Germline V lookup: CDR1 SGHAT, CDR2 FQNNGV. The CDR3 covers 16 residues. CDR3 loop: CASNILAGVWGNEQFF. The CDR3, as DNA: TGTGCCAGCAACATTTTAGCGGGAGTTTGGGGCAATGAGCAGTTCTTC.

This clonotype was recorded at least ten times. The chain recombines TRBV5-6 with TRBJ1-2, with TRBD1 as a possible D gene (5 bases). The germline gives CDR1 SGHDT, CDR2 YYEEEE. There are 12 residues in the CDR3. The germline V and J ends were trimmed by 5 bases and 6 bases, with 11 bases remaining between them. CDR3 in amino acids: CASRGGFHGYTF. CDR3 coding DNA: TGTGCCAGCAGGGGGGGGTTTCATGGCTACACCTTC.

This clonotype was recorded at least ten times. The gene calls are TRBV3-1 and TRBJ2-5; D is possibly TRBD2 (6 bases). V was shortened by 4 bases and J by 1 base, with 7 bases between the two germline ends. This CDR3 is built from 13 residues. Germline V CDR1 and CDR2: LGHDT, YNNKEL (reference sequence). The CDR3 spells CASSRRGQETQYF. In DNA, the CDR3 is TGTGCCAGCAGCCGGCGGGGCCAAGAGACCCAGTACTTC.

In this sample, this clonotype turned up many times. The chain combines TRBV30 with TRBJ2-5, with no clear D. V shed 0 bases and J shed 7 bases, with 3 bases lying between them. The CDR3 totals 10 residues. Germline V gives CDR1 GTSNPN, CDR2 SVGIG (reference sequence). This CDR3 reads CAWSVTTQYF. CDR3 bases: TGTGCCTGGAGTGTTACGACCCAGTACTTC.

In this sample, this clonotype turned up many times. This chain links TRBV6-5 with TRBJ2-3; 14 nucleotides match TRBD2. The CDR3 runs to 14 residues. V trimming: 2 bases; J trimming: 8 bases; junction bases outside the gene matches: 0. Germline CDR1 reads MNHEY; CDR2 reads SVGAGI. This chain's CDR3 is CASSYGLAGGTQYF. Here the CDR3 DNA reads TGTGCCAGCAGTTACGGACTAGCGGGAGGTACGCAGTATTTT.

The chain combines TRBV11-2 with TRBJ1-1, with 7 bases identical to TRBD1. CDR1 SGHAT and CDR2 FQNNGV come from the germline V gene. The V and J ends lost 7 bases and 5 bases, in that order; junction bases with no gene match: 13. This CDR3 has 15 amino acids. The CDR3 here is CASTMRGQGWTEAFF. DNA of the CDR3: TGTGCCAGCACTATGAGGGGGCAGGGCTGGACTGAAGCTTTCTTT.

This clonotype was seen ten or more times. The chain combines TRBV6-1 with TRBJ2-5, with D uncertain. The germline V gene has CDR1 MNHNS and CDR2 SASEGT. V was pared by 6 bases and J by 3 bases, with 26 bases between. This CDR3 region has 18 residues. The CDR3 coding sequence is TGTGCCAGCAGCCGCTGGGGTATAGTTGGCCCAGTGGAAGAGACCCAGTACTTC. Protein sequence: CASSRWGIVGPVEETQYF.

There are a few counts of this clonotype. The rearrangement uses TRBV10-2 and TRBJ2-3, with 10 bases that match TRBD2. There are 18 residues in the CDR3. Germline CDR1 is WSHSY and CDR2 is SAAADI. The V gene end was trimmed by 0 bases and the J gene end by 4 bases; junction bases not matched to a gene: 10. CDR3 protein: CASSESIYGTSDPDTQYF. CDR3 in DNA: TGCGCCAGCAGTGAGTCGATTTACGGGACTAGCGATCCAGATACGCAGTATTTT.